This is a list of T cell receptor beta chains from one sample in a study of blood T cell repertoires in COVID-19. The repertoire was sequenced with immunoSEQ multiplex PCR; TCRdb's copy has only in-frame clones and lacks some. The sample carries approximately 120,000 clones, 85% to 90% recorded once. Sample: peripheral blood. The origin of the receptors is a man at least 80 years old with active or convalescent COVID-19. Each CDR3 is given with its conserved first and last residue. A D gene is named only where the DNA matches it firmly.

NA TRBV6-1 CASSELAWGYTF
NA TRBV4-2 CASSQDFLSGPVQETQYF
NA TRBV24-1 CATSPRNPGTQETQYF
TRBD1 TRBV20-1 CSAAGTGEAFF
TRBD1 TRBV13 CASSPRGPDEQYF
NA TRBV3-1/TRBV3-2 CASSHYSGDTGELFF
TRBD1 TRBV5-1 CASSQGGHPDQPQHF
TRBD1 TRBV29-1 CSVATGTGNQPQHF
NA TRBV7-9 CASSAPRGYNEKLFF
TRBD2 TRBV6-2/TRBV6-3 CASSRTSGRVLNTGELFF
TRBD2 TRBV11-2 CASSVRRAGGKNEQYF
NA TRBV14 CASSQERADTQYF